This T cell receptor (beta chain) is drawn from a study of Graves' ophthalmopathy and Graves' hyperthyroidism. This clonotype was seen at least ten times. Antigen: not known. The junction differs from germline at one of its ends, possibly a read error. RNA transcripts served as template for amplifying TCR beta CDR3 sequences. Second-round multiplex PCR came after a first-round RT-PCR that employed HTBI primers. TCRdb redid the calling of the multiplex PCR reads with MiXCR, one entry per CDR3 protein. Of 400,000 or so distinct CDR3 sequences listed, over 15% were seen once; the top ten hold around 7%. Points from the study as a whole: A model of 13 signatures distinguished ophthalmopathy from stable hyperthyroidism at approximately 90% sensitivity and around 81% specificity. Progression of ophthalmopathy was predicted by the model with roughly 71% sensitivity and around 72% specificity. A majority of expanded thyroid clonotypes exceeding 0.001 frequency were likewise present in blood.

This CDR3 region has 16 residues. Germline CDR1 and CDR2: MNHEY and SVGAGI. This receptor was identified in a woman under 30 with stable Graves' hyperthyroidism. This chain links TRBV6-5 with TRBJ2-4; a possible D gene is TRBD2 (7 bases). Sequencing used peripheral blood. The CDR3, as DNA: TGTGCCAGCAGTTACGGGGGGGCCTTAGCCAAAAACATTAAGTACTTC. It codes for CASSYGGALAKNIKYF.